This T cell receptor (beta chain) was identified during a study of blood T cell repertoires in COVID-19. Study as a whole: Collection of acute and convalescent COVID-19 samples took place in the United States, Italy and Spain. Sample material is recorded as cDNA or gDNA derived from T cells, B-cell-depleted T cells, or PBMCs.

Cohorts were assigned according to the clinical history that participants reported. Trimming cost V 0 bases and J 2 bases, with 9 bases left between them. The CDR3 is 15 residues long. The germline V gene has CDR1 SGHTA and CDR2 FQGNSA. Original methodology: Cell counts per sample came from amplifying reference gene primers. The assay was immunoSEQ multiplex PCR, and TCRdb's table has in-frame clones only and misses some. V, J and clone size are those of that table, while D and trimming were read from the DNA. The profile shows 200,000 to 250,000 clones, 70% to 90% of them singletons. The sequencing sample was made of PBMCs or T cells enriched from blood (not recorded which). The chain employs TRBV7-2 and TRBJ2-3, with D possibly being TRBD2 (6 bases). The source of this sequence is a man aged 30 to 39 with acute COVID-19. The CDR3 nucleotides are TGTGCCAGCAGCTTAGCGCGGGGTACCACAGATACGCAGTATTTT. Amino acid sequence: CASSLARGTTDTQYF.